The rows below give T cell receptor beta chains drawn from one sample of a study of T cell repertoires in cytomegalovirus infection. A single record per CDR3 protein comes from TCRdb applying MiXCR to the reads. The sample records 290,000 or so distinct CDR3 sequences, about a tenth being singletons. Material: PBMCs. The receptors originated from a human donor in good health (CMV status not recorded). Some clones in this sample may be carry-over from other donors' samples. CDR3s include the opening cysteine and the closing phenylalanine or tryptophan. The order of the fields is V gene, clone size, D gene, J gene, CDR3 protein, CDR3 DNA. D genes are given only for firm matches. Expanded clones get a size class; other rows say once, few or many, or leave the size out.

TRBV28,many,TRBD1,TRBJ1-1,CASSGGTGVLGAFF,TGTGCCAGCAGTGGGGGGACAGGGGTCCTCGGAGCTTTCTTT
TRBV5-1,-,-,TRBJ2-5,CASSLSGPRGTQYF,TGCGCCAGCAGCTTAAGCGGACCCCGAGGGACCCAGTACTTC
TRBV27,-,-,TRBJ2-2,CASTRTGAPGGELFF,TGTGCCAGCACAAGAACCGGGGCCCCGGGGGGGGAGCTGTTTTTT
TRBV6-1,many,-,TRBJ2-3,CASTQFSGVTDTQYF,TGTGCCAGCACCCAATTCTCCGGAGTCACAGATACGCAGTATTTT
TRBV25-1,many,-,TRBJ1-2,CASSEREWSGGGYTF,TGTGCCAGCAGTGAAAGGGAGTGGTCAGGTGGAGGCTACACCTTC
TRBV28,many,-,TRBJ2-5,CASSLAGTGRETQYF,TGTGCCAGCAGTTTGGCTGGGACTGGGAGAGAGACCCAGTACTTC
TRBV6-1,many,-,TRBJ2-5,CASSPPTGMAQYF,TGTGCCAGCAGTCCCCCGACAGGCATGGCCCAGTACTTC
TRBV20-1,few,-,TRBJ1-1,CSARYRVSEAFF,TGCAGTGCTAGATACAGGGTTTCCGAAGCTTTCTTT
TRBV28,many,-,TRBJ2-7,CASSSRPGHVDEQYF,TGTGCCAGCAGTTCCCGACCGGGACACGTCGACGAGCAGTACTTC
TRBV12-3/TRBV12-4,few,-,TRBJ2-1,CASSLAGFESSYNEQFF,TGTGCCAGCAGTTTAGCCGGTTTTGAGAGCTCCTACAATGAGCAGTTCTTC
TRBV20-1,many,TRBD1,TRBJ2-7,CSARTGSSYEQYF,TGCAGTGCTAGGACAGGGAGCTCCTACGAGCAGTACTTC
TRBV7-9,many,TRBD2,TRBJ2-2,CASSPQRGGTGELFF,TGTGCCAGCAGCCCTCAGCGGGGGGGCACCGGGGAGCTGTTTTTT
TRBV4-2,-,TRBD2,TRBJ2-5,CASSHALAGGLGETQYF,TGTGCCAGCAGCCACGCCCTAGCGGGGGGATTGGGGGAGACCCAGTACTTC
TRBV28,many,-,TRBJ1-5,CASSLSRRNYQPQHF,TGTGCCAGCAGTTTATCCCGGAGGAATTATCAGCCCCAGCATTTT
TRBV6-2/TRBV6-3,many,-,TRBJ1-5,CASAFTGQTNQPQHF,TGTGCCAGCGCATTTACGGGACAAACCAATCAGCCCCAGCATTTT
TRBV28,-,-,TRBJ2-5,CASSRFQGKGPGAQETQYF,TGTGCCAGCAGTCGGTTCCAGGGAAAGGGCCCAGGGGCCCAAGAGACCCAGTACTTC
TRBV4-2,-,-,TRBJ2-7,CASSQEGTPYEQYF,TGTGCCAGCAGCCAAGAAGGTACGCCCTACGAGCAGTACTTC
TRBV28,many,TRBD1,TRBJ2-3,CASRPPGQGRKDTQYF,TGTGCCAGCAGACCACCGGGACAGGGGAGGAAAGATACGCAGTATTTT
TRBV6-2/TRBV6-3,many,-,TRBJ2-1,CASSYSPYEQFF,TGTGCCAGCAGTTACAGTCCGTATGAGCAGTTCTTC
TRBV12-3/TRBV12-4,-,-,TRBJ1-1,CASRPTGESTEAFF,TGTGCCAGCAGACCGACAGGTGAGAGCACTGAAGCTTTCTTT
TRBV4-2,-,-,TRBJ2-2,CASSHSFSGATGELFF,TGTGCCAGCAGCCATTCTTTTTCGGGGGCAACCGGGGAGCTGTTTTTT
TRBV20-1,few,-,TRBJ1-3,CSATRRRGGNTIYF,TGCAGTGCCACCAGACGAAGGGGAGGAAACACCATATATTTT
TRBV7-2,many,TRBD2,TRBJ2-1,CASSLAGQAAGGLYNEQFF,TGTGCCAGCAGCTTAGCCGGTCAGGCAGCGGGGGGCCTCTACAATGAGCAGTTCTTC
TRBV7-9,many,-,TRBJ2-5,CASSTEETQYF,TGTGCCAGCTCGACGGAAGAGACCCAGTACTTC
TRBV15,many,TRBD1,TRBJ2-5,CATSGDRGLETQYF,TGTGCCACCAGCGGGGACAGGGGGCTTGAGACCCAGTACTTC
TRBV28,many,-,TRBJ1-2,CASSLEHGYTF,TGTGCCAGCAGTTTAGAGCATGGCTACACCTTC
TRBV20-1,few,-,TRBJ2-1,CSARQDSLREQFF,TGCAGTGCCCGGCAGGACTCCTTACGTGAGCAGTTCTTC
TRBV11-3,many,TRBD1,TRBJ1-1,CASSYRTGKGNTEAFF,TGTGCCAGCAGCTACAGGACAGGAAAGGGAAACACTGAAGCTTTCTTT
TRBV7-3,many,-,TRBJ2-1,CASSLIRSGRNNEQFF,TGTGCCAGCAGCTTAATAAGGTCGGGACGGAACAATGAGCAGTTCTTC
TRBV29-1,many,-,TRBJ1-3,CSVEWGLGNTIYF,TGCAGCGTTGAATGGGGTTTAGGAAACACCATATATTTT